These T cell receptor beta chains were read from a single sample in a study of shared clonotypes between healthy human individuals. Clones were read by immunoSEQ multiplex PCR, and TCRdb kept only the in-frame ones, dropping some. The table has roughly 850,000 clones, approximately 96% seen once. The sequenced sample was naive CD8+ T cells sorted from blood. These receptors all come from a man younger than 45 in good health. Each CDR3 is given without its conserved first and last residue.

J gene: TRBJ2-7
V gene: TRBV29-1
CDR3 protein: SVVGAGKYEQY

J gene: TRBJ2-7
V gene: TRBV14
CDR3 protein: ASSQDPSGYEQY

J gene: TRBJ2-5
V gene: TRBV29-1
CDR3 protein: SVVGPGGTETQY

J gene: TRBJ2-3
V gene: TRBV4-3
CDR3 protein: ASSQGLAGGLTDTQY

J gene: TRBJ1-4
V gene: TRBV11-3
CDR3 protein: ASSQAGGPDEKLF

J gene: TRBJ1-2
V gene: TRBV29-1
CDR3 protein: SVPGDYGYT

J gene: TRBJ1-1
V gene: TRBV30
CDR3 protein: AWKGYRAEAF

J gene: TRBJ2-7
V gene: TRBV19
CDR3 protein: ASRDRTGSSYEQY

J gene: TRBJ2-7
V gene: TRBV4-3
CDR3 protein: ASSQLGLAGANEQY

J gene: TRBJ1-1
V gene: TRBV27
CDR3 protein: ASWGQGGTEAF

J gene: TRBJ1-5
V gene: TRBV25-1
CDR3 protein: ASSAESQPQH

J gene: TRBJ2-7
V gene: TRBV15
CDR3 protein: ATSPRGAGSSYEQY

J gene: TRBJ2-1
V gene: TRBV29-1
CDR3 protein: SVEARASGYNEQF

J gene: TRBJ2-3
V gene: TRBV7-8
CDR3 protein: ASSLDTDTQY

J gene: TRBJ2-7
V gene: TRBV27
CDR3 protein: ASSLGTSATYEQY

J gene: TRBJ1-2
V gene: TRBV4-1
CDR3 protein: ASSQVGFTNYGYT

J gene: TRBJ2-1
V gene: TRBV13
CDR3 protein: ASSSPRRERYNEQF

J gene: TRBJ2-2
V gene: TRBV28
CDR3 protein: ASSRNRDTTTGELF

J gene: TRBJ2-1
V gene: TRBV29-1
CDR3 protein: SSLTSEQF

J gene: TRBJ2-7
V gene: TRBV7-9
CDR3 protein: ASSLGSTSGRARVYEQY

J gene: TRBJ2-3
V gene: TRBV10-3
CDR3 protein: AIKGGASTDTQY

J gene: TRBJ1-1
V gene: TRBV10-3
CDR3 protein: AISGSGWVDEAF

J gene: TRBJ2-3
V gene: TRBV29-1
CDR3 protein: SVEDGQGRAPDTQY

J gene: TRBJ1-1
V gene: TRBV29-1
CDR3 protein: SVGATEAF

J gene: TRBJ1-4
V gene: TRBV4-1
CDR3 protein: ASSQASGTEKLF

J gene: TRBJ2-1
V gene: TRBV29-1
CDR3 protein: SVEEAGEGRYNEQF

J gene: TRBJ2-7
V gene: TRBV27
CDR3 protein: ASSRLGGSSYEQY

J gene: TRBJ1-1
V gene: TRBV11-2
CDR3 protein: ASSLEFGGSNTEAF

J gene: TRBJ1-4
V gene: TRBV15
CDR3 protein: ATSRDEFSNEKLF

J gene: TRBJ1-2
V gene: TRBV25-1
CDR3 protein: ASSVGGGDGYT

J gene: TRBJ2-1
V gene: TRBV11-3
CDR3 protein: ASSLDDGRVGYNEQF

J gene: TRBJ2-7
V gene: TRBV5-4
CDR3 protein: ASSEGLGYEQY

J gene: TRBJ1-4
V gene: TRBV11-2
CDR3 protein: ASSLGRQLFEKLF

J gene: TRBJ2-7
V gene: TRBV5-5
CDR3 protein: ASSLAGFNEQY

J gene: TRBJ1-5
V gene: TRBV28
CDR3 protein: ASSLRAYNQPQH

J gene: TRBJ1-5
V gene: TRBV30
CDR3 protein: AWSFITSNQPQH

J gene: TRBJ2-1
V gene: TRBV5-6
CDR3 protein: ASSFGTSGNVKF

J gene: TRBJ2-7
V gene: TRBV27
CDR3 protein: ASSFGSSSEQY

J gene: TRBJ2-1
V gene: TRBV5-1
CDR3 protein: ASSQVRGEQF

J gene: TRBJ2-7
V gene: TRBV11-2
CDR3 protein: ASSPMPLYEQY